Presented here are 25 T cell receptor beta chains from one specimen sequenced in a study of identical twins (dated by TCRdb to between 2015 and 2016). The library was produced with 5' RACE. Sequencing was performed on an Illumina HiSeq 2000. In-frame beta chains were kept once TCRdb had trimmed the public reads at Q25 with fastp and called clones with MiXCR. Identical CDR3 proteins give one entry, which carries the most common genes and DNA. The sample data list under 400,000 distinct CDR3 sequences, and roughly 10% of these were observed just once. Over 7% of the sample belongs to the ten largest clones. The source material was naive T cells sorted from blood. What the cell subset or site label conveys for this sample: cells isolated with a human naive T-cell isolation kit. The receptors were sampled from a woman between 50 and 59 years old in good health.

This clonotype was seen more than once but under ten times. J is TRBJ2-1 and V is TRBV10-3, with TRBD2 matching over 10 bases. This CDR3 is 15 amino acids long. Germline V gene sequence: CDR1 ENHRY, CDR2 SYGVKD. With V trimmed by 7 bases and J by 4 bases, 7 bases remained unmatched. The CDR3 reads CAITILAGEYNEQFF. The DNA of the CDR3 is TGTGCCATCACCATTCTAGCGGGAGAGTACAATGAGCAGTTCTTC.

At least ten counts were recorded for this clonotype. V usage is TRBV2 and J usage is TRBJ2-1; 8 bases agree with TRBD1. In germline, CDR1 is SNHLY, CDR2 FYNNEI. This CDR3 is built from 15 residues. V was pared by 4 bases and J by 0 bases, with 2 bases of the junction left unmatched. CDR3 DNA: TGTGCCAGCAGTGGGGGGACAGGCTCCTACAATGAGCAGTTCTTC. This codes for CASSGGTGSYNEQFF.

The chain recombines TRBV12-3 or TRBV12-4 with TRBJ2-2; possibly TRBD1 for D (6 bases). The CDR3 is made up of 14 amino acids. V lost 5 bases and J 10 bases, leaving 17 bases between the germline ends. CDR3 loop: CASSPESGVPELFF. The CDR3 DNA reads TGTGCCAGCAGTCCGGAGTCAGGGGTGCCGGAGCTGTTTTTT.

In this sample, this clonotype turned up once. The genes are TRBV11-3 and TRBJ2-1; 12 bases are shared with TRBD2. CDR1 is SGHNT, CDR2 YENEEA, per germline. The CDR3 is made up of 14 amino acids. The V segment lost 5 bases and the J segment 16 bases; nucleotides outside the gene matches: 12. The CDR3 loop is CASSTYGLAGFIFF. DNA for the CDR3: TGTGCCAGCAGCACCTATGGACTAGCGGGATTTATATTCTTC.

J is TRBJ2-1 and V is TRBV4-1; 11 bases are a match to TRBD2. CDR3 size: 15 residues. Trimming cost V 4 bases and J 5 bases; bases outside gene matches: 4. From germline, CDR1 is MGHRA and CDR2 YSYEKL. The CDR3 coding sequence is TGCGCCAGCAGCCGGGGACTAGCGGTGAACAATGAGCAGTTCTTC. This translates into CASSRGLAVNNEQFF.

This clonotype came up many times. This rearrangement joins TRBV7-9 to TRBJ2-7; 10 bases align to TRBD1. V dropped 2 bases and J dropped 6; count of bases not matched to a gene: 7. The germline V gene has CDR1 SEHNR and CDR2 FQNEAQ (reference sequence). The CDR3 extends over 15 amino acids. The CDR3 nucleotides read TGTGCCAGCAGCTTACCGGGACAGGGGACCTCCGAGCAGTACTTC. This translates into CASSLPGQGTSEQYF.

The V and J genes are TRBV6-1 and TRBJ2-4, with a tentative D call TRBD2 (5 bases). The length of the CDR3 is 15 residues. Deletions cut 8 bases from V and 9 bases from J, with 23 bases between. CDR1 MNHNS and CDR2 SASEGT come from the germline V gene. Written as DNA, the CDR3 is TGTGCCAGCTTAGGACGGGAAGACCTGAGTGGCATTCAGTACTTC. Translation gives CASLGREDLSGIQYF.

This clonotype was detected many times. The chain couples TRBV25-1 to TRBJ1-1; D gene uncertain. Trimming cost V 0 bases and J 1 base, with 6 bases left between them. This CDR3 spans 14 amino acids. Germline-derived CDR1 and CDR2 are MGHDK and SYGVNS. DNA for the CDR3: TGTGCCAGCAGTGAATACCGACAGAACACTGAAGCTTTCTTT. Encoded protein: CASSEYRQNTEAFF. Combining the CDR3 with reference TRBV25-1 and TRBJ1-1 gives the whole variable domain EADIYQTPRYLVIGTGKKITLECSQTMGHDKMYWYQQDPGMELHLIHYSYGVNSTEKGDLSSESTVSRIRTEHFPLTLESARPSHTSQYLCASSEYRQNTEAFFGQGTRLTVV.

This chain links TRBV18 with TRBJ1-4, with TRBD1 matching over 9 bases. Germline-derived CDR1 and CDR2 are KGHSH and LQKENI. The CDR3 spans 14 residues. V trimming: 3 bases; J trimming: 8 bases; junction bases outside the gene matches: 4. CDR3 region: CASSPGTGNEKLFF. The CDR3 bases are TGTGCCAGCTCACCCGGGACAGGGAACGAAAAACTGTTTTTT.

This chain links TRBV2 with TRBJ2-2, with TRBD2 matching 9 bases. From germline, CDR1 is SNHLY and CDR2 FYNNEI. Losses at the gene ends were 6 bases for V and 4 bases for J; bases not matched to a gene: 9. This CDR3 has 16 amino acids. The CDR3 loop is CASRKGLASGTGELFF. In nucleotides, the CDR3 is TGTGCCAGCAGGAAAGGACTAGCGTCGGGCACCGGGGAGCTGTTTTTT.

This clonotype was picked up a small number of times. The chain joins TRBV7-3 to TRBJ1-1; TRBD1 matches at 9 bases. There are 15 residues in the CDR3. The ends lost 0 bases at V and 5 bases at J; junction bases unmatched: 4. Germline V gene lookup returns CDR1 SGHTA and CDR2 FQGTGA. CDR3: CASSLTDRGWTEAFF. In DNA form, the CDR3 reads TGTGCCAGCAGCTTAACGGACAGGGGTTGGACTGAAGCTTTCTTT.

Ten or more counts support this clonotype. This chain joins TRBV7-9 and TRBJ2-1; D is tentatively TRBD1 or TRBD2 (5 bases each). The V gene lost 6 bases and the J gene lost 4 bases, with 19 bases spanning the gap. This CDR3 region has 16 residues. CDR1 SEHNR and CDR2 FQNEAQ come from the germline V gene (reference sequence). CDR3 protein: CASSPSRGERYNEQFF. The CDR3 DNA reads as TGTGCCAGCAGTCCCAGCCGAGGGGAGCGGTACAATGAGCAGTTCTTC. Complete variable domain (other parts from reference TRBV7-9 and TRBJ2-1): DTGVSQNPRHKITKRGQNVTFRCDPISEHNRLYWYRQTLGQGPEFLTYFQNEAQLEKSRLLSDRFSAERPKGSFSTLEIQRTEQGDSAMYLCASSPSRGERYNEQFFGPGTRLTVL.

This clonotype was found many times. The V and J genes are TRBV4-2 and TRBJ2-2; 16 nucleotides match TRBD2. Looked up from germline, CDR1 is LGHNA and CDR2 is YNFKEQ. V was pared by 3 bases and J by 10 bases, with 8 bases of the junction left unmatched. This CDR3 comprises 17 residues. The CDR3 sequence: CASSQLGTSGRALELFF. CDR3 DNA sequence: TGTGCCAGCAGCCAGCTTGGGACTAGCGGGAGGGCCTTGGAGCTGTTTTTT.

The table lists this clonotype with a few counts. This chain uses TRBV15 with TRBJ2-1; D possibly matches TRBD1 or TRBD2 (5 bases each). This CDR3 is built from 14 residues. Germline CDR1 is LNHNV and CDR2 is YYDKDF (reference sequence). V lost 4 bases and J lost 2, with 9 bases in between. The CDR3 here is CATSTVGAYNEQFF. For the CDR3, the DNA is TGTGCCACCAGCACCGTGGGGGCCTACAATGAGCAGTTCTTC. The full variable domain, in which reference TRBV15 and TRBJ2-1 provide the parts outside the CDR3, is DAMVIQNPRYQVTQFGKPVTLSCSQTLNHNVMYWYQQKSSQAPKLLFHYYDKDFNNEADTPDNFQSRRPNTSFCFLDIRSPGLGDTAMYLCATSTVGAYNEQFFGPGTRLTVL.

This clonotype was detected many times. V usage is TRBV12-3 or TRBV12-4 and J usage is TRBJ2-3; 12 bases are a match to TRBD2. J gave up 2 bases and V 7 bases, and 7 bases lay outside the gene matches. The CDR3 loop spans 16 amino acids. The chain's CDR3 is CASTETSGSFTDTQYF. The CDR3 nucleotides read TGTGCCAGCACTGAGACTAGCGGGAGCTTCACAGATACGCAGTATTTT.

The CDR3 DNA reads as TGTGCCAGCAGCTTCCGAGTAGCGGGAGGCGAGCAGTACTTC. The encoded protein is CASSFRVAGGEQYF. This rearrangement joins TRBV3-1 to TRBJ2-7; 10 bases are a match to TRBD2. J lost 6 bases, V lost 5 bases, and 7 bases had no gene match. The CDR3 is 14 amino acids. The V gene's germline CDR1 is LGHDT and CDR2 YNNKEL (reference sequence).

This rearrangement joins TRBV29-1 to TRBJ2-4; the match to TRBD1 covers 10 bases. This CDR3 comprises 14 residues. Per the germline V gene, CDR1 is SQVTM and CDR2 is ANQGSEA. The trim removed 6 bases at V and 3 bases at J, leaving 5 bases unmatched. The DNA of the CDR3 is TGCAGCGTAGGACAGGGGGAAGGCAAAAACATTCAGTACTTC. This codes for CSVGQGEGKNIQYF.

This clonotype was detected only a few times. CDR3 sequence reads: CSVVSFPSTDTQYF. The CDR3 coding sequence is TGCAGCGTTGTGAGTTTTCCTAGCACAGATACGCAGTATTTT. The gene calls are TRBV29-1 and TRBJ2-3; no definite D call. The V gene lost 4 bases and the J gene lost 0 bases, with 11 bases spanning the gap. Germline loops: CDR1 SQVTM, CDR2 ANQGSEA. There are 14 residues in the CDR3.

V is TRBV29-1 and J is TRBJ2-7; D unclear. Trimming took off 7 bases at V and 7 bases at J, with 17 bases between the two ends. This CDR3 region has 12 residues. Germline values: CDR1 SQVTM, CDR2 ANQGSEA. The CDR3 sequence is CSAEVALGEQYV. In DNA, the CDR3 is TGCAGCGCCGAGGTCGCCCTAGGAGAGCAGTACGTC.

At least ten counts were recorded for this clonotype. The genes are TRBV9 and TRBJ2-7; D is perhaps TRBD2 (5 bases). The CDR3 is 14 residues long. V lost 0 bases to trimming and J lost 7 bases, with 14 bases between them. Germline CDR1 reads SGDLS; CDR2 reads YYNGEE. The CDR3 DNA sequence: TGTGCCAGCAGCGTAGCTGGCAGGACGGGAGAGCAGTACTTC. It specifies CASSVAGRTGEQYF.

This chain links TRBV7-9 with TRBJ2-1, with TRBD2 matching 7 bases. J gave up 5 bases and V 4 bases, and 14 bases lay outside the gene matches. This CDR3 region has 17 residues. Germline CDR1 SEHNR, CDR2 FQNEAQ (reference sequence). This CDR3 is CASSSLSAGVVDNEQFF. The CDR3 DNA sequence: TGTGCCAGCAGCTCCCTTTCCGCGGGAGTAGTCGACAATGAGCAGTTCTTC.

This clonotype has just a few counts. This sequence joins TRBV6-1 and TRBJ2-7, with 8 bases aligning to TRBD2. The CDR3 totals 17 residues. The V segment lost 4 bases and the J segment 5 bases; nucleotides outside the gene matches: 16. Germline assignment: CDR1 MNHNS and CDR2 SASEGT. The CDR3 region has the DNA TGTGCCAGCAGTGCAACACTAAATAGCGGGATCGGAAACGAGCAGTACTTC. Its protein is CASSATLNSGIGNEQYF.

This clonotype was observed a few times. The chain links TRBV30 to TRBJ2-1; 9 bases align to TRBD2. V dropped 3 bases and J dropped 1; count of bases not matched to a gene: 13. Germline values: CDR1 GTSNPN, CDR2 SVGIG (reference sequence). The CDR3 totals 18 residues. The CDR3 region is CAWRGGSGSIGSYNEQFF. CDR3 DNA: TGTGCCTGGAGAGGGGGTAGCGGGAGTATTGGGTCCTACAATGAGCAGTTCTTC.

This clonotype was counted a few times. The genes are TRBV19 and TRBJ2-2, with a tentative D call TRBD1 (6 bases). Trimming shortened V by 6 bases and J by 0 bases, and 20 bases separated the two germline ends. CDR3 size: 18 residues. CDR1 is LNHDA and CDR2 is SQIVND in the germline V gene (reference sequence). CDR3 in DNA: TGTGCCAGTAGATCAAAAGGGGGAGACTTCGCGAACACCGGGGAGCTGTTTTTT. Translated, it gives CASRSKGGDFANTGELFF.

In the case of this clonotype: This may stem from a read error, because a much larger clone lies one nucleotide away. The chain is built from TRBV6-2 or TRBV6-3 and TRBJ2-7, with D perhaps TRBD2 (5 bases). The CDR3 is 14 residues long. Germline CDR1 and CDR2: MNHEY and SVGEGT. The germline V and J ends were trimmed by 5 bases and 2 bases, with 13 bases remaining between them. The CDR3 loop reads CASSHYGLTYEQYF. In DNA form, the CDR3 reads TGTGCCAGCAGTCACTATGGACTCACCTACGAGCAGTACTTC.